The clone carrying this T cell receptor beta chain has at least ten counts. Its antigen is still unknown. V was cut by 3 bases and J by 2 bases, with 12 bases left in between. Germline CDR1 reads SGHRS; CDR2 reads YFSETQ. CDR3 size: 14 residues. The TCRbeta library was prepared with unique molecular identifiers. A single record per CDR3 protein comes from TCRdb applying MiXCR to the PCR reads. The table shows 500,000 to 750,000 distinct CDR3 sequences, with 10% to 15% occurring only once. This sample was included in a study of T-cell reconstitution after alpha-beta-depleted transplantation in children. Overall study results and limits: At around two months after transplant, the alpha-beta T cells were reportedly derived from several hundred expanded clones that came from non-depleted graft cells. The study traced high day-60 TCRbeta diversity in some patients to surviving recipient T cells and thymic progenitors. One year post-transplant, T-cell counts and diversity were largely derived from T cells produced anew.

This receptor was identified in a male patient younger than 18 who had a stem cell transplant for acute myeloid leukemia, so the T cells may come from the graft donor. This specimen was PBMCs, mostly from graft donor cells, taken 360 days after TCRalphabeta/CD19-depleted stem cell transplant. V and J are TRBV5-1 and TRBJ2-7; D not resolved. The chain's CDR3 is CASSSPLPPYEQYF. CDR3 bases: TGCGCCAGCAGCTCCCCACTCCCACCCTACGAGCAGTACTTC. Based on the CDR3 plus reference TRBV5-1 and TRBJ2-7, the full variable domain is KAGVTQTPRYLIKTRGQQVTLSCSPISGHRSVSWYQQTPGQGLQFLFEYFSETQRNKGNFPGRFSGRQFSNSRSEMNVSTLELGDSALYLCASSSPLPPYEQYFGPGTRLTVT.